A selection of T cell receptor beta chains follows, all from one sample in a study of blood T cell repertoires in COVID-19. Sequenced by immunoSEQ multiplex PCR; TCRdb stores in-frame clones only, minus some. The data hold some 150,000 clones, with about nine tenths observed a single time. The sample taken for sequencing was peripheral blood. The source is a human donor in a cohort sampled during active COVID-19. Both conserved end residues are part of each CDR3. The D gene is left open where the match is weak. Clone size is not always given. Where it is, it says once, few, many or a class for expanded clones.

CDR3 protein	CDR3 DNA	clone size	V gene	J gene	D gene
CAWSSGSGNTIYF	TGTGCCTGGAGTTCTGGGAGTGGAAACACCATATATTTT	-	TRBV30	TRBJ1-3	-
CASREDGPEAFF	TGTGCCAGCAGGGAGGACGGCCCTGAAGCTTTCTTT	-	TRBV7-9	TRBJ1-1	-
CASSHGIGSQETQYF	TGTGCCAGCAGCCACGGGATTGGAAGCCAAGAGACCCAGTACTTC	-	TRBV13	TRBJ2-5	-
CSGETGANTEAFF	TGCAGCGGAGAGACAGGGGCGAACACTGAAGCTTTCTTT	-	TRBV29-1	TRBJ1-1	TRBD1
CASSFGTGIHEQYF	TGTGCCAGCAGCTTTGGGACAGGGATCCACGAGCAGTACTTC	-	TRBV11-2	TRBJ2-7	TRBD1
CATSDLRNEQFF	TGTGCCACCAGTGATCTTAGAAATGAGCAGTTCTTC	few	TRBV24-1	TRBJ2-1	-
CASSYSGARTDTQYF	TGTGCCAGCAGCTACTCAGGGGCGCGAACAGATACGCAGTATTTT	-	TRBV7-3	TRBJ2-3	-
CASMELGSSYNEQFF	TGTGCCAGTATGGAGCTCGGGAGCTCCTACAATGAGCAGTTCTTC	-	TRBV19	TRBJ2-1	-
CASTFNGGTYGYTF	TGTGCCAGCACTTTCAACGGGGGGACCTATGGCTACACCTTC	-	TRBV6-6	TRBJ1-2	-
CASSPRAGGQPQHF	TGCGCCAGCAGCCCAAGGGCAGGGGGACAGCCCCAGCATTTT	-	TRBV5-1	TRBJ1-5	TRBD1
CASSVEPSLAGGPSSYNEQFF	TGTGCCAGCAGCGTAGAACCCTCACTAGCGGGGGGCCCAAGCTCCTACAATGAGCAGTTCTTC	-	TRBV9	TRBJ2-1	TRBD2
CASSIGAWDEAFF	TGTGCCAGTAGTATTGGGGCATGGGATGAAGCTTTCTTT	-	TRBV19	TRBJ1-1	-
CSLRLTGTEAFF	TGCAGCCTCCGACTTACAGGCACTGAAGCTTTCTTT	-	TRBV29-1	TRBJ1-1	-
CASKEGTGLSWRNTEAFF	TGTGCCAGTAAGGAGGGGACAGGGCTTTCTTGGAGGAACACTGAAGCTTTCTTT	-	TRBV19	TRBJ1-1	TRBD1
CASSDSKDQPQHF	TGTGCCAGCAGCGACAGTAAAGATCAGCCCCAGCATTTT	-	TRBV12-3/TRBV12-4	TRBJ1-5	-
CATSNPGQGATGELFF	TGTGCCACCAGCAACCCGGGACAGGGGGCGACCGGGGAGCTGTTTTTT	-	TRBV15	TRBJ2-2	TRBD1
CASSLFIHEQYF	TGTGCCAGCAGCCTATTTATCCACGAGCAGTACTTC	-	TRBV11-2	TRBJ2-7	-
CASSKPGTDTQYF	TGTGCCAGTAGTAAACCAGGCACAGATACGCAGTATTTT	-	TRBV19	TRBJ2-3	-
CASTQGAAQYF	TGTGCCAGCACACAGGGGGCGGCCCAGTATTTT	-	TRBV2	TRBJ2-3	TRBD1
CASSFRTGFTEAFF	TGTGCCAGCAGCTTCCGGACAGGGTTCACTGAAGCTTTCTTT	-	TRBV7-2	TRBJ1-1	TRBD1